One sample yielded the 17 T cell receptor beta chains listed below, sequenced in a study of identical twins. Each CDR3 protein gets one entry after TCRdb re-called the 5' RACE reads with MiXCR. Among around 220,000 distinct CDR3 sequences listed, under 12% were seen once. What was sequenced was memory T cells sorted from blood. These receptor sequences come from a man in his fifties or sixties in good health.

This clonotype has just a few counts. The chain joins TRBV5-1 to TRBJ1-1, with TRBD1 matching over 8 bases. J was trimmed by 2 bases and V by 0 bases; bases with no gene match: 3. CDR3 size: 15 residues. Germline V lookup: CDR1 SGHRS, CDR2 YFSETQ. The CDR3 region is CASSLGGTGNTEAFF. For the CDR3, the DNA is TGCGCCAGCAGCTTGGGAGGGACAGGCAACACTGAAGCTTTCTTT.

This clonotype was detected many times. The rearrangement links TRBV20-1 to TRBJ1-5, with D perhaps matching TRBD1 (5 bases). The ends were cut back, 5 bases at V and 3 bases at J, with 17 bases in the middle. CDR1 and CDR2 (germline): DFQATT, SNEGSKA (reference sequence). This CDR3 is 15 amino acids long. CDR3 loop: CSAPQVEQDNQPQHF. The DNA for the CDR3 is TGCAGTGCTCCCCAAGTGGAACAGGACAATCAGCCCCAGCATTTT.

This clonotype was counted between two and nine times. The chain joins TRBV14 to TRBJ1-6; D gene uncertain. Trimming shortened V by 0 bases and J by 8 bases, and 11 bases separated the two germline ends. The CDR3 runs 15 residues. Germline V CDR1 and CDR2: SGHDN, FVKESK. CDR3 DNA: TGTGCCAGCAGCCAAGATCAAGGACGACATTCACCCCTCCACTTT. Translation: CASSQDQGRHSPLHF. Using reference TRBV14 and TRBJ1-6 for the parts outside the CDR3, the full variable domain is EAGVTQFPSHSVIEKGQTVTLRCDPISGHDNLYWYRRVMGKEIKFLLHFVKESKQDESGMPNNRFLAERTGGTYSTLKVQPAELEDSGVYFCASSQDQGRHSPLHFGNGTRLTVT.

This clonotype was seen a handful of times. One junction end disagrees with the germline gene, perhaps due to a read error. The V call is TRBV28, the J call TRBJ2-2; D is possibly TRBD1 (6 bases). CDR3 length: 17 amino acids. Germline V gene data show CDR1 as MDHEN and CDR2 as SYDVKM. The CDR3, as DNA: TGCGGAACGATTAAACGGGGCAGGGGAATTAACACCGGGGAGCTGTTTTTT. It yields the protein CGTIKRGRGINTGELFF.

The chain carries TRBV12-3 or TRBV12-4 and TRBJ1-3, with 7 nucleotides matching TRBD1. The trim removed 6 bases at V and 0 bases at J, leaving 11 bases unmatched. CDR3 size: 17 residues. CDR3 residues: CASSSRDRHFSGNTIYF. The DNA for the CDR3 is TGTGCCAGCAGCTCAAGGGACAGACATTTCTCTGGAAACACCATATATTTT.

This clonotype was detected ten times or more. The gene calls are TRBV20-1 and TRBJ1-2; D possibly corresponds to TRBD1 (6 bases). V lost 0 bases to trimming and J lost 5 bases, with 7 bases between them. The germline gives CDR1 DFQATT, CDR2 SNEGSKA (reference sequence). The CDR3 is 12 amino acids. CDR3 in amino acids: CSAREQGYGYTF. In DNA, the CDR3 is TGCAGTGCTAGAGAACAGGGTTATGGCTACACCTTC.

This clonotype was observed at least ten times. The chain recombines TRBV5-1 with TRBJ1-1; possibly TRBD1 for D (6 bases). From germline, CDR1 is SGHRS and CDR2 YFSETQ. The V gene lost 4 bases and the J gene lost 4 bases, with 11 bases spanning the gap. There are 13 residues in the CDR3. The CDR3 nucleotides read TGCGCCAGCAGCCCTCTCAGGGGCACTGAAGCTTTCTTT. Its protein product is CASSPLRGTEAFF.

Only one count was recorded for this clonotype. J is TRBJ1-1 and V is TRBV7-9; a possible D gene is TRBD1 (5 bases). This CDR3 contains 14 residues. The V and J ends lost 5 bases and 4 bases respectively, with 14 bases between them. From germline, CDR1 is SEHNR and CDR2 FQNEAQ (reference sequence). CDR3 sequence reads: CASSRIAGSTEAFF. As DNA, the CDR3 is TGTGCCAGCAGCCGAATCGCAGGGAGCACTGAAGCTTTCTTT.

This clonotype turned up a few times. The chain is built from TRBV10-3 and TRBJ2-3; D may be TRBD1 (6 bases). Trimming took 4 bases from V and 4 from J, leaving 15 bases between them. CDR3 length equals 15 residues. Germline CDR1 reads ENHRY; CDR2 reads SYGVKD. CDR3 loop: CAISGVRGNADTQYF. CDR3 sequence (DNA): TGTGCCATCAGTGGGGTCAGGGGCAATGCAGATACGCAGTATTTT.

The rearrangement links TRBV15 to TRBJ1-6; no clear D. Between the trimmed V and J ends, which lost 5 bases and 7 bases, there was a span of 15 bases. This CDR3 contains 15 residues. Germline loops: CDR1 LNHNV, CDR2 YYDKDF (reference sequence). CDR3 nucleotides: TGTGCCACCAGCCGCACACGGTCGTTGAATTCACCCCTCCACTTT. This encodes CATSRTRSLNSPLHF.

This clonotype has ten or more counts. This chain links TRBV27 with TRBJ2-2, with TRBD2 identical over 12 bases. V was clipped by 2 bases and J by 0 bases; unmatched bases: 4. The CDR3 has 18 amino acids. Germline CDR1 MNHEY, CDR2 SMNVEV (reference sequence). In DNA form, the CDR3 reads TGTGCCAGCAGTTTACTAGCGGGGGGGCCCGCGAACACCGGGGAGCTGTTTTTT. It codes for CASSLLAGGPANTGELFF.

This clonotype appeared once. Given a much more abundant clone one base away, this may be a read error. This CDR3 reads CASSLTGGGNTPLHF. Written as DNA, the CDR3 is TGTGCCAGCAGTTTGACAGGGGGCGGAAATACACCCCTCCACTTT. V usage is TRBV12-3 or TRBV12-4 and J usage is TRBJ1-6, with 10 bases matching TRBD1. CDR3 length: 15 amino acids. V lost 3 bases to trimming and J lost 11 bases; unmatched junction nucleotides: 7.

This clonotype was observed at least ten times. The chain combines TRBV27 with TRBJ1-2; 7 bases agree with TRBD1. This CDR3 comprises 14 residues. CDR1 is MNHEY, CDR2 SMNVEV, per germline (reference sequence). Germline trimming cut 0 bases from V and 6 bases from J; bases unmatched to any gene: 4. The CDR3: CASSLSGRGDGYTF. CDR3 in DNA: TGTGCCAGCAGTTTATCGGGCAGGGGGGATGGCTACACCTTC.

The chain recombines TRBV14 with TRBJ2-7; the D gene is possibly TRBD2 (6 bases). Germline CDR1 is SGHDN and CDR2 is FVKESK. This CDR3 comprises 14 residues. Trimming pared 5 bases from V and 3 bases from J, leaving 14 bases between. The CDR3 region is CASSDSGGSYEQYF. The CDR3 region has the DNA TGTGCCAGCAGCGATAGCGGAGGCAGCTACGAGCAGTACTTC.

In regard to this clonotype: Because the CDR3 is missing its conserved closing phenylalanine or tryptophan, this is likely a read error. The chain employs TRBV29-1 and TRBJ2-3; D not resolved. The CDR3 spans 12 residues. V gave up 1 base and J gave up 6 bases, with 8 bases separating them. Germline assignment: CDR1 SQVTM and CDR2 ANQGSEA. The CDR3 region has the DNA TGCAGCGTTGAAGTAGCTGGGGATACGCAGTATTAT. Residues: CSVEVAGDTQYY.

This clonotype was counted a few times. This chain connects TRBV2 to TRBJ2-3; the D gene is possibly TRBD2 (6 bases). Per the germline V gene, CDR1 is SNHLY and CDR2 is FYNNEI. The CDR3 spans 19 residues. The V end was cut by 2 bases, the J end by 1 base, with 22 bases between. The CDR3 region is CASSESAGYGGSGTDTQYF. The CDR3 region has the DNA TGTGCCAGCAGTGAATCAGCAGGCTATGGAGGGAGCGGCACAGATACGCAGTATTTT. The full variable domain, with the rest looked up from reference TRBV2 and TRBJ2-3, is EPEVTQTPSHQVTQMGQEVILRCVPISNHLYFYWYRQILGQKVEFLVSFYNNEISEKSEIFDDQFSVERPDGSNFTLKIRSTKLEDSAMYFCASSESAGYGGSGTDTQYFGPGTRLTVL.

This clonotype was recorded a few times. V is TRBV7-9 and J is TRBJ2-7, with D unclear. CDR3 length: 14 amino acids. Germline CDR1 reads SEHNR; CDR2 reads FQNEAQ (reference sequence). Trimming shortened V by 1 base and J by 6 bases, and 13 bases separated the two germline ends. The CDR3 DNA reads TGTGCCAGCAGCTTAGAAATTGTGGGCTCCGAGCAGTACTTC. As protein: CASSLEIVGSEQYF.